Each of the 13 T cell receptor beta chains below was sequenced from the same sample in a study of spatial heterogeneity in lung cancer. Study-wide results and limits: Mutation tallies in tumors tracked expanded intratumoral alpha and beta TCR counts.

These TCRs are of unknown antigen specificity. TCRdb redid the calling of the 5' RACE reads with MiXCR, one entry per CDR3 protein. This table has approximately 21,000 distinct CDR3 sequences, under 8% appearing once. The time point here: sample taken at primary tumor resection. The sample in question was lung tumor tissue, obtained at surgery. Receptors were obtained from a male donor with early-stage non-small cell lung cancer.

By proportion, this clonotype is medium-sized. The chain is built from TRBV18 and TRBJ2-1, with D unclear. Germline CDR1 and CDR2: KGHSH and LQKENI. The CDR3 loop spans 13 amino acids. The V end lost 1 base, the J end lost 8 bases, and 9 bases lay between the germline ends. The CDR3 DNA follows: TGTGCCAGCTCACCACACCCGATGGATGAGCAGTTCTTC. Amino acids: CASSPHPMDEQFF. Full variable domain (missing parts from reference TRBV18 and TRBJ2-1): NAGVMQNPRHLVRRRGQEARLRCSPMKGHSHVYWYRQLPEEGLKFMVYLQKENIIDESGMPKERFSAEFPKEGPSILRIQQVVRGDSAAYFCASSPHPMDEQFFGPGTRLTVL.

This clonotype was seen more than once but under ten times. This chain links TRBV6-2 or TRBV6-3 with TRBJ2-3; TRBD2 matches at 10 bases. Trimming at V came to 6 bases and at J to 7 bases, leaving 4 bases not matched to a gene. Germline loops: CDR1 MNHEY, CDR2 SVGEGT. There are 13 residues in the CDR3. This CDR3 is CASRSGGDYTQYF. The CDR3 DNA reads TGTGCCAGCAGGAGCGGGGGGGACTATACGCAGTATTTT.

This chain uses TRBV29-1 with TRBJ2-1; the D gene could be TRBD1 or TRBD2 (5 bases each). V lost 2 bases, J lost 12 bases, and 11 bases lay in between. The CDR3 loop spans 11 amino acids. CDR1 and CDR2 (germline): SQVTM, ANQGSEA. The CDR3 nucleotides are TGCAGCGTTGAACTCGGGACGGTGCAGTTCTTC. Its translation is CSVELGTVQFF.

This clonotype showed up many times. This chain links TRBV12-3 or TRBV12-4 with TRBJ2-1, with D possibly matching TRBD2 (5 bases). V was trimmed by 6 bases and J by 6 bases, leaving 9 bases between them. CDR3 size: 12 residues. CDR3 sequence: CASRTLANEQFF. CDR3 nucleotides: TGTGCCAGCAGGACCCTAGCCAATGAGCAGTTCTTC.

Regarding this clonotype: A read error may account for a junction end that differs from germline. The rearrangement links TRBV11-2 to TRBJ2-3; D may be TRBD2 (6 bases). Germline V lookup: CDR1 SGHAT, CDR2 FQNNGV. CDR3 length: 14 residues. The CDR3 nucleotides read TGTACCAGCAGCTCCCCGGACTGGCGGGATATGCAGTATTTT. It codes for CTSSSPDWRDMQYF. The whole variable domain, filled in from reference TRBV11-2 and TRBJ2-3, reads EAGVAQSPRYKIIEKRQSVAFWCNPISGHATLYWYQQILGQGPKLLIQFQNNGVVDDSQLPKDRFSAERLKGVDSTLKIQPAKLEDSAVYLCTSSSPDWRDMQYFGPGTRLTVL.

This clonotype has a count of ten or more. The J gene is TRBJ2-7, the V gene TRBV4-3; D gene ambiguous. The germline V gene has CDR1 LGHNA and CDR2 YSLEER. The V and J ends lost 4 bases and 3 bases respectively, with 10 bases between them. This CDR3 region has 13 residues. The CDR3 is CASSPVRGYEQYF. For the CDR3, the DNA is TGCGCCAGCAGCCCTGTCCGTGGCTACGAGCAGTACTTC.

The table lists this clonotype with many counts. The chain employs TRBV20-1 and TRBJ2-1; 7 bases match TRBD1. Germline assignment: CDR1 DFQATT and CDR2 SNEGSKA (reference sequence). The CDR3 extends over 13 amino acids. V gave up 0 bases and J gave up 15 bases; unmatched junction bases: 11. CDR3 coding DNA: TGCAGTGCTAGAGAAGGGGGCGGCGTAAAGATGTTCTTC. This encodes CSAREGGGVKMFF.

This clonotype was counted a few times. The chain couples TRBV5-5 to TRBJ2-7, with TRBD2 identical over 10 bases. The CDR3 sequence is 15 residues long. Trimming cost V 3 bases and J 3 bases; bases outside gene matches: 6. CDR1 SGHKS and CDR2 YYEKEE come from the germline V gene (reference sequence). The CDR3 bases are TGTGCCAGCAGCTCCCTAGCGGGAGCGCTCTACGAGCAGTACTTC. It specifies CASSSLAGALYEQYF.

This clonotype was observed a single time. V and J are TRBV5-6 and TRBJ1-2; D possibly corresponds to TRBD1 (6 bases). This CDR3 is built from 13 residues. With 2 bases removed from V and 9 bases from J, the gap between germline ends came to 14 bases. The V gene's germline CDR1 is SGHDT and CDR2 YYEEEE. In nucleotides, the CDR3 is TGTGCCAGCAGCTTATACAGGGTGGATAGCTACACCTTC. Protein: CASSLYRVDSYTF.

This clonotype was counted ten times or more. The rearrangement joins TRBV7-9 to TRBJ1-6; D perhaps matches TRBD1 (5 bases). The CDR3 has 13 amino acids. V was cut by 5 bases and J by 7 bases, with 9 bases left in between. Per germline, CDR1 SEHNR and CDR2 FQNEAQ (reference sequence). The CDR3 DNA reads as TGTGCCAGCAGCACCCAGGGAAATTCACCCCTCCACTTT. Amino acids: CASSTQGNSPLHF.

Many counts were recorded for this clonotype. The J gene is TRBJ2-7, the V gene TRBV2; 7 nucleotides agree with TRBD2. This CDR3 is built from 14 residues. The V and J ends lost 7 bases and 4 bases, in that order; junction bases with no gene match: 10. Germline V lookup: CDR1 SNHLY, CDR2 FYNNEI. The CDR3 sequence: CASTETGGWYEQYF. For the CDR3, the DNA is TGTGCCAGCACCGAGACGGGGGGTTGGTACGAGCAGTACTTC.

This clonotype appeared a few times. The chain is built from TRBV7-6 and TRBJ1-1; TRBD1 matches at 7 bases. The trim removed 1 base at V and 5 bases at J, leaving 4 bases unmatched. The CDR3 is made up of 14 amino acids. The germline gives CDR1 SGHVS, CDR2 FNYEAQ. The DNA of the CDR3 is TGTGCCAGCAGCTTAGGGCCAGGGGGAACTGAAGCTTTCTTT. Its translation is CASSLGPGGTEAFF.

The table lists this clonotype with many counts. V and J are TRBV7-2 and TRBJ1-6; 8 bases agree with TRBD1. Trimming removed 6 bases from V and 5 bases from J; junction bases left unmatched: 9. Germline CDR1 SGHTA, CDR2 FQGNSA. This CDR3 contains 16 residues. CDR3 sequence (DNA): TGTGCCAGCAGACACGACAGGGGCAGGAATAATTCACCCCTCCACTTT. This sequence encodes CASRHDRGRNNSPLHF.